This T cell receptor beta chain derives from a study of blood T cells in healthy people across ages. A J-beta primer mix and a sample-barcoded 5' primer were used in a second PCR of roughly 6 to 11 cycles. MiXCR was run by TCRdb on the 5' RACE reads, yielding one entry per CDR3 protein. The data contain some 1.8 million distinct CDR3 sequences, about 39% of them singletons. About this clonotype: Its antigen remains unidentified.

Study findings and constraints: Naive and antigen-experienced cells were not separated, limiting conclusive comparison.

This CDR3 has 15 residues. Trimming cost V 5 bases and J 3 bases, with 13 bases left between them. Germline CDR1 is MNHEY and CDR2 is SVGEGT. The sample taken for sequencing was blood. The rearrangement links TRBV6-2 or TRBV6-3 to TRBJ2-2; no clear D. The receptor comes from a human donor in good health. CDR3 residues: CASSPSTSYTGELFF. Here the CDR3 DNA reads TGTGCCAGCAGTCCCTCGACCAGTTACACCGGGGAGCTGTTTTTT.